What follows are 30 T cell receptor beta chains derived from one specimen sequenced in a study of PD-1 blockade in classical Hodgkin lymphoma. Indicated time point: cycle 4 day 1 (C4D1), after more than 5 weeks of nivolumab. Every patient experienced relapse after autologous stem cell transplantation, and brentuximab vedotin exposure varied. Assay: immunoSEQ multiplex PCR; the TCRdb copy retains only in-frame clones and omits some. The table includes 6,500 to 9,000 clones, roughly three quarters detected once. Sequencing used peripheral blood mononuclear cells (PBMCs), obtained before the fourth cycle of nivolumab. The receptors were gathered from a human donor with classical Hodgkin lymphoma.

This chain joins TRBV5-5 and TRBJ1-2; the D is unclear. This CDR3 contains 13 residues. The germline V gene has CDR1 SGHKS and CDR2 YYEKEE (reference sequence). Trimming removed 1 base from V and 7 bases from J, with 11 bases in between. The CDR3 reads CASSLSQRPGYTF. CDR3 coding DNA: TGTGCCAGCAGCTTGTCGCAGCGACCTGGCTACACCTTC.

This chain uses TRBV11-3 with TRBJ2-1; 8 bases are a match to TRBD1. The V and J ends lost 5 bases and 4 bases, in that order; junction bases with no gene match: 7. The CDR3 consists of 15 residues. Per germline, CDR1 SGHNT and CDR2 YENEEA. For the CDR3, the DNA is TGTGCCAGCAGCCCACGAGGGACAGGTTACAATGAGCAGTTCTTC. Its translation is CASSPRGTGYNEQFF.

The chain links TRBV28 to TRBJ2-7; weak D call: TRBD2 (6 bases). The ends were cut back, 3 bases at V and 3 bases at J, with 9 bases in the middle. This CDR3 contains 13 residues. Germline V gene lookup returns CDR1 MDHEN and CDR2 SYDVKM. CDR3 bases: TGTGCCAGCAGTTTCGCGGGAATCTACGAGCAGTACTTC. Protein product: CASSFAGIYEQYF.

This chain joins TRBV7-2 and TRBJ2-5, with D unresolved. With 5 bases removed from V and 5 bases from J, the gap between germline ends came to 12 bases. The length of the CDR3 is 13 residues. CDR1 SGHTA and CDR2 FQGNSA come from the germline V gene. DNA for the CDR3: TGTGCCAGCAGCCCGCCAGCTGCGGAGACCCAGTACTTC. It is translated as CASSPPAAETQYF.

CDR3 sequence (DNA): TGTGCCAGCAGCCGAGAGCAGCCCCAGCATTTT. Amino acids: CASSREQPQHF. The rearrangement links TRBV6-6 to TRBJ1-5; no firm D call. CDR1 MNHNY and CDR2 SVGAGI come from the germline V gene (reference sequence). The CDR3 covers 11 residues. V lost 6 bases to trimming and J lost 7 bases, with 7 bases between them.

V and J are TRBV18 and TRBJ1-1; TRBD1 matches 9 bases. The CDR3 contains 16 residues. Germline trimming cut 0 bases from V and 5 bases from J; bases unmatched to any gene: 7. Germline V gene lookup returns CDR1 KGHSH and CDR2 LQKENI. CDR3 sequence reads: CASSPPDRGLGTEAFF. Here the CDR3 DNA reads TGTGCCAGCTCACCACCGGACAGGGGATTGGGAACTGAAGCTTTCTTT. The full variable domain, in which reference TRBV18 and TRBJ1-1 provide the parts outside the CDR3, is NAGVMQNPRHLVRRRGQEARLRCSPMKGHSHVYWYRQLPEEGLKFMVYLQKENIIDESGMPKERFSAEFPKEGPSILRIQQVVRGDSAAYFCASSPPDRGLGTEAFFGQGTRLTVV.

This chain uses TRBV7-6 with TRBJ2-1, with D uncertain. The germline V gene has CDR1 SGHVS and CDR2 FNYEAQ. With 5 bases removed from V and 4 bases from J, the gap between germline ends came to 12 bases. The CDR3 contains 14 residues. In nucleotides, the CDR3 is TGTGCCAGCAGCACCCTGGACGGGTACAATGAGCAGTTCTTC. Translated, it gives CASSTLDGYNEQFF.

About this clone itself: Mismatch with germline at one junction end may stem from a read error. The chain has TRBV20-1 and TRBJ2-7; 7 bases are a match to TRBD1. The CDR3 length is 11 residues. The germline CDR1 and CDR2 sequences are DFQATT and SNEGSKA (reference sequence). DNA for the CDR3: TGCAGTGCTAGAAATTCGGGACAGACAACCTTC. Amino acid sequence: CSARNSGQTTF.

This chain links TRBV6-5 with TRBJ2-7; TRBD2 matches at 8 bases. Germline V lookup: CDR1 MNHEY, CDR2 SVGAGI. The ends lost 6 bases at V and 7 bases at J; junction bases unmatched: 14. The CDR3 extends over 15 amino acids. CDR3 amino acids: CASSPGGGYRGEQYF. The CDR3, as DNA: TGTGCCAGCAGCCCCGGGGGGGGCTACCGGGGGGAGCAGTACTTC.

The chain recombines TRBV19 with TRBJ1-2; TRBD1 aligns across 10 bases. Losses at the gene ends were 3 bases for V and 4 bases for J; bases not matched to a gene: 5. From germline, CDR1 is LNHDA and CDR2 SQIVND (reference sequence). CDR3 length: 15 residues. This CDR3 is CASSMGQGRTYGYTF. DNA for the CDR3: TGTGCCAGTAGTATGGGACAGGGGAGGACCTATGGCTACACCTTC.

This clone has a single count. The chain joins TRBV7-9 to TRBJ2-7, with TRBD1 matching over 7 bases. Germline trimming cut 5 bases from V and 5 bases from J; bases unmatched to any gene: 6. The CDR3 is 13 residues long. Germline V gene sequence: CDR1 SEHNR, CDR2 FQNEAQ (reference sequence). This CDR3 is CASSGTGVHEQYF. The CDR3 bases are TGTGCCAGCAGCGGCACAGGGGTTCACGAGCAGTACTTC.

The chain uses TRBV19 and TRBJ1-1, with D unclear. The CDR3 has 12 residues. From germline, CDR1 is LNHDA and CDR2 SQIVND (reference sequence). Trimming cost V 7 bases and J 1 base, with 7 bases left between them. The CDR3 nucleotides are TGTGCCAGTAAATTTAGGAACACTGAAGCTTTCTTT. It is translated as CASKFRNTEAFF.

V usage is TRBV2 and J usage is TRBJ2-1, with D hard to call. This CDR3 spans 12 amino acids. The germline V and J ends were trimmed by 7 bases and 4 bases, with 8 bases remaining between them. Germline V CDR1 and CDR2: SNHLY, FYNNEI. CDR3 protein: CASKVDYNEQFF. CDR3 sequence (DNA): TGTGCCAGCAAAGTAGATTACAATGAGCAGTTCTTC.

This sequence joins TRBV28 and TRBJ2-4; 11 bases fit TRBD2. Unmatched junction bases numbered 7, after V lost 7 bases and J lost 8 bases. This CDR3 is 14 amino acids long. CDR1 is MDHEN, CDR2 SYDVKM, per germline. As DNA, the CDR3 is TGTGCCAGCACTCCGGGACTAGCGGTTCACATTCAGTACTTC. Its translation is CASTPGLAVHIQYF.

The chain links TRBV18 to TRBJ1-1; maybe TRBD1 (5 bases). CDR3 length: 16 residues. Germline V gene lookup returns CDR1 KGHSH and CDR2 LQKENI. Trimming took 2 bases from V and 1 from J, leaving 14 bases between them. CDR3 sequence: CASSPLGVGWNTEAFF. CDR3 DNA sequence: TGTGCCAGCTCACCATTAGGGGTTGGGTGGAACACTGAAGCTTTCTTT.

The CDR3 region has the DNA TGTGCCAGCAGCGCCGGGGACAGGGGGCCTGGCTACACCTTC. The encoded protein is CASSAGDRGPGYTF. This sequence joins TRBV9 and TRBJ1-2; 12 positions agree with TRBD1. Germline V gives CDR1 SGDLS, CDR2 YYNGEE. The trim removed 3 bases at V and 7 bases at J, leaving 4 bases unmatched. CDR3 length equals 14 residues.

This clone was counted a few times. The chain has TRBV6-6 and TRBJ1-4; D may be TRBD1 (5 bases). The CDR3 runs 13 residues. Germline CDR1 and CDR2: MNHNY and SVGAGI (reference sequence). The germline V and J ends were trimmed by 4 bases and 7 bases, with 10 bases remaining between them. The CDR3 DNA sequence: TGTGCCAGCAGTTGGGGACGGTCTGAAAAACTGTTTTTT. Amino acids: CASSWGRSEKLFF.

The chain recombines TRBV6-5 with TRBJ2-3; D is ambiguous. Trimming shortened V by 2 bases and J by 1 base, and 4 bases separated the two germline ends. CDR1 is MNHEY, CDR2 SVGAGI, per germline. The CDR3 extends over 13 amino acids. The CDR3 spells CASSYKGTDTQYF. In DNA form, the CDR3 reads TGTGCCAGCAGTTACAAGGGCACAGATACGCAGTATTTT.

CDR3 nucleotides: TGCGCCAGCAGCTTGCGGCCAGGCTCTGGAAACACCATATATTTT. It yields the protein CASSLRPGSGNTIYF. The rearrangement uses TRBV5-1 and TRBJ1-3; D uncertain. The V gene's germline CDR1 is SGHRS and CDR2 YFSETQ. The CDR3 is made up of 15 amino acids. The V end was cut by 1 base, the J end by 0 bases, with 8 bases between.

The chain links TRBV28 to TRBJ1-2, with D unclear. Germline V gene lookup returns CDR1 MDHEN and CDR2 SYDVKM. The CDR3 contains 15 residues. Between the trimmed V and J ends, which lost 3 bases and 4 bases, there was a span of 15 bases. The CDR3 loop reads CASSLVVASVYGYTF. The CDR3 nucleotides read TGTGCCAGCAGTTTGGTAGTCGCCTCCGTCTATGGCTACACCTTC.

This clone has a single count. The rearrangement links TRBV10-2 to TRBJ1-4, with TRBD1 matching over 7 bases. V was clipped by 3 bases and J by 7 bases; unmatched bases: 5. Germline CDR1 and CDR2: WSHSY and SAAADI. This CDR3 contains 14 residues. In DNA form, the CDR3 reads TGCGCCAGCAGTGAACAGGGGAGGAGTGAAAAACTGTTTTTT. It encodes CASSEQGRSEKLFF.

The chain carries TRBV5-1 and TRBJ1-3; D gene unclear. The germline V gene encodes CDR1 SGHRS and CDR2 YFSETQ. The CDR3 sequence is 15 residues long. The V and J ends lost 0 bases and 5 bases respectively, with 12 bases between them. The CDR3 is CASSLGGPERNTIYF. In nucleotides, the CDR3 is TGCGCCAGCAGCTTGGGTGGGCCAGAGAGAAACACCATATATTTT.

The chain employs TRBV28 and TRBJ1-5; D gene ambiguous. Germline loops: CDR1 MDHEN, CDR2 SYDVKM. The CDR3 covers 14 residues. Trimming stripped 6 bases from V and 6 bases from J, with 15 bases between. The CDR3 region has the DNA TGTGCCAGCAGCCCCAACCGGGTGGCTCAGCCCCAGCATTTT. This codes for CASSPNRVAQPQHF.

The rearrangement uses TRBV18 and TRBJ1-1; D gene uncertain. V was pared by 2 bases and J by 1 base, with 11 bases between. This CDR3 contains 15 residues. The germline CDR1 and CDR2 sequences are KGHSH and LQKENI. The CDR3 here is CASSPVRTSNTEAFF. For the CDR3, the DNA is TGTGCCAGCTCACCAGTCCGGACCTCGAACACTGAAGCTTTCTTT.

The chain joins TRBV6-5 to TRBJ1-1; D gene unclear. Trimming shortened V by 1 base and J by 1 base, and 4 bases separated the two germline ends. Germline CDR1 and CDR2: MNHEY and SVGAGI. CDR3 size: 13 residues. The CDR3 region has the DNA TGTGCCAGCAGTTACTTACGGAACACTGAAGCTTTCTTT. This encodes CASSYLRNTEAFF.

This clone was counted once. CDR3 coding DNA: TGTGCCAGCAGTTACAGGACAGGGCTCACCTACGAGCAGTACTTC. This translates into CASSYRTGLTYEQYF. The chain has TRBV7-6 and TRBJ2-7, with 8 bases lining up with TRBD1. Trimming removed 6 bases from V and 2 bases from J; junction bases left unmatched: 9. This CDR3 has 15 residues. CDR1 SGHVS and CDR2 FNYEAQ come from the germline V gene.

The V call is TRBV19, the J call TRBJ2-2; TRBD2 aligns across 7 bases. The CDR3 is 15 amino acids. Germline V gene sequence: CDR1 LNHDA, CDR2 SQIVND (reference sequence). Trimming took 3 bases from V and 6 from J; bases not matched to a gene: 7. CDR3 sequence reads: CASSITGRLSGELFF. CDR3 nucleotides: TGTGCCAGTAGTATTACCGGGAGGTTGTCCGGGGAGCTGTTTTTT.

Written as DNA, the CDR3 is TGTGCCAGTAGGTCGTCTGTCTCTGAAGCTTTCTTT. It codes for CASRSSVSEAFF. J is TRBJ1-1 and V is TRBV19; D not resolved. The V end lost 6 bases, the J end lost 6 bases, and 11 bases lay between the germline ends. CDR1 is LNHDA and CDR2 is SQIVND in the germline V gene (reference sequence). CDR3 size: 12 residues. Drawing the rest from reference TRBV19 and TRBJ1-1, the complete variable domain is DGGITQSPKYLFRKEGQNVTLSCEQNLNHDAMYWYRQDPGQGLRLIYYSQIVNDFQKGDIAEGYSVSREKKESFPLTVTSAQKNPTAFYLCASRSSVSEAFFGQGTRLTVV.

This chain uses TRBV5-1 with TRBJ1-1; possibly TRBD1 for D (5 bases). This CDR3 region has 15 residues. The V gene's germline CDR1 is SGHRS and CDR2 YFSETQ. Trimming shortened V by 4 bases and J by 5 bases, and 18 bases separated the two germline ends. The CDR3 DNA reads TGCGCCAGCAGCGAGAGCAGGTATAAGGGGACTGAAGCTTTCTTT. Residues: CASSESRYKGTEAFF.

This clone has a single count. The chain joins TRBV6-6 to TRBJ2-5; TRBD1 matches at 8 bases. The J segment lost 2 bases and the V segment lost 2 bases, leaving 4 bases of the junction unmatched. The CDR3 is 15 residues long. Germline loops: CDR1 MNHNY, CDR2 SVGAGI (reference sequence). The CDR3, as DNA: TGTGCCAGCAGTTACCTAGGGACAGGTCAAGAGACCCAGTACTTC. It is translated as CASSYLGTGQETQYF.